This T cell receptor (beta chain) was captured by sequencing in a study of identical twins. Study-level findings and limits: Instead of following the same donors, the conclusions were based on cross-sectional statistical analysis. Reduced insertions were recorded for abundant cord blood beta clonotypes, with no such pattern in memory repertoires.

The CDR3 sequence is 16 residues long. The germline V gene has CDR1 SGHDT and CDR2 YYEEEE. Deletions cut 2 bases from V and 0 bases from J, with 12 bases between. To note about this clonotype: Its target is unknown.

TCRdb fed the 5' RACE reads into MiXCR, producing one record per CDR3 protein. This table holds around 480,000 distinct CDR3 sequences, roughly an eighth found once. This sample also belongs to another study, concerning yellow fever vaccine responses in identical twins.

The sequenced sample was CD4+ T cells sorted from blood. The chain is built from TRBV5-6 and TRBJ1-3; D call uncertain. This sequence originates from a woman aged 18-29 years in good health. The CDR3 loop reads CASSFGPHHSGNTIYF. For the CDR3, the DNA is TGTGCCAGCAGCTTTGGGCCCCATCACTCTGGAAACACCATATATTTT.